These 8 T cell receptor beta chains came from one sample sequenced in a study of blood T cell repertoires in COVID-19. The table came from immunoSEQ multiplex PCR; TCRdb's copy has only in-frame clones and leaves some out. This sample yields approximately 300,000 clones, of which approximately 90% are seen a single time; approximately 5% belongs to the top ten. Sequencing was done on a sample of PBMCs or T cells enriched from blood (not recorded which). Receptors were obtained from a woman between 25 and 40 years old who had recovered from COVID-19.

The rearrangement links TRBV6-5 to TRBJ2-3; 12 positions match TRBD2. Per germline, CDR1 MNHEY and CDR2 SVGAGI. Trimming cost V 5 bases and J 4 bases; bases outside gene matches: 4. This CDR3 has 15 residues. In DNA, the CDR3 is TGTGCCAGCAGTAGACTAGCGGGGGCAGCAGATACGCAGTATTTT. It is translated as CASSRLAGAADTQYF.

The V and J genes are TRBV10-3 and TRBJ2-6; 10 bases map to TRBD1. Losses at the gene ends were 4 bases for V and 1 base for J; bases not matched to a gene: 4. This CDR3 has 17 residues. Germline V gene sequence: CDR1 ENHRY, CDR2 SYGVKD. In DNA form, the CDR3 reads TGTGCCATCAGTGCCGGACAGGGGGTTTCTGGGGCCAACGTCCTGACTTTC. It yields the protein CAISAGQGVSGANVLTF.

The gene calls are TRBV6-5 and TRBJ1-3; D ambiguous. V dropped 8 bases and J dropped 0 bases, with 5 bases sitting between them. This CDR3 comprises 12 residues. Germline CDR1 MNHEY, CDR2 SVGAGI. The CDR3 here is CASVSSGNTIYF. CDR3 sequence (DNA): TGTGCCAGCGTTAGCTCTGGAAACACCATATATTTT.

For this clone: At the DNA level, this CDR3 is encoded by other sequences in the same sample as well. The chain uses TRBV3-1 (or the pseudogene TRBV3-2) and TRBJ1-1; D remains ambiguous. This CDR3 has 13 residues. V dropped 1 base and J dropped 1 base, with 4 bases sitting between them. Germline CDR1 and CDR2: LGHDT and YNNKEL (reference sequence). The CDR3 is CASSQAGNTEAFF. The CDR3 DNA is TGTGCCAGCAGCCAAGCAGGGAACACTGAAGCTTTCTTT.

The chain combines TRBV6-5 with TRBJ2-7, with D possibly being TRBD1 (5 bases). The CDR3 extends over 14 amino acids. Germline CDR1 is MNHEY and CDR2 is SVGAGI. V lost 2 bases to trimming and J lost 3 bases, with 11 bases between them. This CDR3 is CASSYPGRDYEQYF. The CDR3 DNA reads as TGTGCCAGCAGTTACCCGGGCAGGGACTACGAGCAGTACTTC.

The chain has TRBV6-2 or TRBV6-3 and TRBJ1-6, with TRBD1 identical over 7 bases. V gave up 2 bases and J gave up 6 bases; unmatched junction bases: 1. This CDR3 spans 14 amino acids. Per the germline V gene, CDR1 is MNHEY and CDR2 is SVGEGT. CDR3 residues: CASSYRDSNSPLHF. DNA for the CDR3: TGTGCCAGCAGTTACCGGGACAGTAATTCACCCCTCCACTTT.

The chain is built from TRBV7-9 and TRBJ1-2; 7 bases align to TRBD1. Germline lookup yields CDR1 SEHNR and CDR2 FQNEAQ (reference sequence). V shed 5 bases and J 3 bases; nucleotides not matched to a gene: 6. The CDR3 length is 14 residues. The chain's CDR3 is CASSGTGTDYGYTF. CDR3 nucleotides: TGTGCCAGCAGCGGAACCGGGACAGACTATGGCTACACCTTC.

The CDR3 loop reads CSVSTNRGPDTQYF. For the CDR3, the DNA is TGCAGCGTTTCGACCAACAGGGGGCCAGATACGCAGTATTTT. The chain carries TRBV29-1 and TRBJ2-3; the match to TRBD1 covers 9 bases. This CDR3 comprises 14 residues. With V trimmed by 5 bases and J by 4 bases, 7 bases remained unmatched. CDR1 and CDR2 from the germline V gene are SQVTM and ANQGSEA.